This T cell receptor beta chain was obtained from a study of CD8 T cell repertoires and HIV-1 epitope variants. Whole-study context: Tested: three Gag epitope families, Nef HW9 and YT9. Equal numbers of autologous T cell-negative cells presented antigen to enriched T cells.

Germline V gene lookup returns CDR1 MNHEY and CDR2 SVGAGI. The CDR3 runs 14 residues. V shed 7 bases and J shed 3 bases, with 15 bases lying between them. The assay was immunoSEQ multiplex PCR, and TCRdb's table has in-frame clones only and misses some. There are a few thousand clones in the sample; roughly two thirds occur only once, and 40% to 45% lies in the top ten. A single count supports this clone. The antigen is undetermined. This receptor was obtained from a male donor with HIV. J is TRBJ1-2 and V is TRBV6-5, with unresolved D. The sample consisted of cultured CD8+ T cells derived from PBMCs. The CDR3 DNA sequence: TGTGCCAGCATGCCTTCGGACGGATACTATGGCTACACCTTC. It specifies CASMPSDGYYGYTF.